This paragraph reports one TCR beta chain. Produced via immunoSEQ multiplex PCR; TCRdb's table is partial and in-frame only. Among some 1 million clones listed, under 80% were seen once. The data derive from a study of shared clonotypes between healthy human individuals. The V segment lost 3 bases and the J segment 8 bases; nucleotides outside the gene matches: 7. Germline V lookup: CDR1 SQVTM, CDR2 ANQGSEA. This CDR3 is 14 amino acids long. This clonotype was sampled from a man between 18 and 29 years old in good health. This chain links TRBV29-1 with TRBJ2-6; 7 nucleotides match TRBD1. Sequences were obtained from memory CD4+ T cells sorted from blood. The subset here: CD45RA-negative fraction. The CDR3 region is CSVEDPGGPNVLTF. In nucleotides, the CDR3 is TGCAGCGTTGAGGACCCAGGGGGTCCCAACGTCCTGACTTTC.